The subject of this entry is one T cell receptor (beta chain). The antigen remains unidentified. This sample stems from a study of graft-versus-host responses after intestinal transplantation. The overall study: Each transplant was multivisceral, liver-intestinal, or isolated intestinal. Anti-thymocyte globulin induction preceded about 3 years of tacrolimus and steroid maintenance in all recipients.

Profiled with immunoSEQ multiplex PCR; TCRdb holds only in-frame clones, not every one. The sample shows tens of thousands of clones, about 90% of them seen only once. The V gene end was trimmed by 4 bases and the J gene end by 5 bases; junction bases not matched to a gene: 8. Germline V CDR1 and CDR2: LNHDA, SQIVND (reference sequence). The CDR3 length is 15 residues. Findings and caveats of the study: Graft-donor T cell macrochimerism in patients accompanied high graft-versus-host to host-versus-graft clonal ratios in allografts. There was an association between peak levels of circulating GvH clones and early post-transplant HvG declines.

This TCR was recovered from a human donor who was the organ donor for an intestinal transplant. The chain combines TRBV19 with TRBJ1-1; 9 bases are shared with TRBD1. Sequencing was performed on unstimulated CD4+ T cells sorted from spleen or lymph node cells, taken before transplant. The CDR3 region is CASSTRQGVFTEAFF. CDR3 bases: TGTGCCAGTAGTACGCGACAGGGGGTTTTTACTGAAGCTTTCTTT.